A single sample is the source of the 19 T cell receptor beta chains below, sequenced in a study of regulatory T cells in long-lasting Graves disease (dated by TCRdb to the early 2020s). Per the publication, the time point label means: newly diagnosed GD, antithyroid drugs for less than 3 months. RNA was extracted from PBMCs in TRIzol for both TCR sequencing and RNA sequencing. The library came from multiplex PCR. The sequencer listed for this sample is Illumina HiSeq 4000. To build TCR beta libraries, CDR3 regions were amplified by Arm-PCR using iRepertoire HTBI primers. Starting from the raw public reads, TCRdb applied fastp trimming at Q25, assembled clones with MiXCR and retained in-frame beta chains. Rows with one shared CDR3 protein collapse into an entry with the most common genes and DNA. The sample has about 540,000 distinct CDR3 sequences on record, less than 15% of them singletons. About 9.1% of the sample comes from the top ten.

The data also belong to a second study, concerning T cells in Graves' hyperthyroidism and ophthalmopathy.

Sequencing was performed on peripheral blood mononuclear cells (PBMCs), taken at new diagnosis, from a patient treated with antithyroid drugs. Every receptor here comes from a young man with Graves disease. Donor details come from another sample of the same person, matched by shared clones.

The V and J genes are TRBV18 and TRBJ2-2; TRBD2 matches at 7 bases. The CDR3 length is 16 residues. The germline CDR1 and CDR2 sequences are KGHSH and LQKENI. Trimming at V came to 3 bases and at J to 5 bases, leaving 9 bases not matched to a gene. CDR3 loop: CASSPRQREFTGELFF. DNA for the CDR3: TGTGCCAGCTCACCTAGACAGCGGGAATTTACCGGGGAGCTGTTTTTT.

This clonotype was found many times. This CDR3 is CASSPWGGPLVDQPQHF. The CDR3, as DNA: TGTGCCAGTAGTCCCTGGGGGGGACCCCTCGTCGATCAGCCCCAGCATTTT. The J gene is TRBJ1-5, the V gene TRBV19; TRBD1 might be the D (5 bases). The V end lost 5 bases, the J end lost 5 bases, and 22 bases lay between the germline ends. The CDR3 extends over 17 amino acids. Germline V lookup: CDR1 LNHDA, CDR2 SQIVND (reference sequence).

Turning to this clonotype: A read error may be the cause here, since a much bigger clone is one base away. The gene calls are TRBV2 and TRBJ2-7, with 9 bases that match TRBD2. This CDR3 contains 15 residues. Per germline, CDR1 SNHLY and CDR2 FYNNEI. Unmatched junction bases numbered 10, after V lost 8 bases and J lost 2 bases. CDR3 nucleotides: TGTGCCAGCCAAGGACGGGCGGGAGGGCCCTACGAGCAGTACTTC. Its protein product is CASQGRAGGPYEQYF.

The V call is TRBV4-1, the J call TRBJ2-7; TRBD2 might be the D (6 bases). Germline V gene lookup returns CDR1 MGHRA and CDR2 YSYEKL. Between the trimmed V and J ends, which lost 7 bases and 2 bases, there was a span of 18 bases. The CDR3 contains 15 residues. CDR3 coding DNA: TGCGCCAGCACTGAAGTGGCGGGACCCGCCTACGAGCAGTACTTC. Encoded protein: CASTEVAGPAYEQYF.

Ten or more counts support this clonotype. This rearrangement joins TRBV20-1 to TRBJ1-2; weak D call: TRBD1 (6 bases). The germline CDR1 and CDR2 sequences are DFQATT and SNEGSKA (reference sequence). The CDR3 contains 12 residues. V lost 4 bases and J lost 4, with 10 bases in between. CDR3 nucleotides: TGCAGTGCTACGGGACAAGCCTATGGCTACACCTTC. As protein: CSATGQAYGYTF.

This clonotype was found a few times. The CDR3: CASGSPGGTSYNEQFF. CDR3 in DNA: TGTGCTAGTGGTTCCCCAGGCGGGACCTCCTACAATGAGCAGTTCTTC. This chain uses TRBV12-5 with TRBJ2-1; D possibly corresponds to TRBD2 (6 bases). Germline V gene lookup returns CDR1 LGHNT and CDR2 FRNRAP. V was shortened by 4 bases and J by 0 bases, with 13 bases between the two germline ends. The CDR3 is made up of 16 amino acids. Full variable domain (remainder filled in from reference TRBV12-5 and TRBJ2-1): DARVTQTPRHKVTEMGQEVTMRCQPILGHNTVFWYRQTMMQGLELLAYFRNRAPLDDSGMPKDRFSAEMPDATLATLKIQPSEPRDSAVYFCASGSPGGTSYNEQFFGPGTRLTVL.

This clonotype was detected a few times. Since a much larger clone is just one base distant, this may be a read error. The chain combines TRBV12-3 or TRBV12-4 with TRBJ2-3; TRBD1 is a possible D gene (6 bases). The CDR3 covers 15 residues. V dropped 6 bases and J dropped 4 bases, with 17 bases sitting between them. CDR3 amino acids: CASRFRGQDADTQYF. Written as DNA, the CDR3 is TGTGCCAGCAGATTCCGGGGACAAGACGCAGATACGCAGTATTTT.

This clonotype was counted at least ten times. The genes are TRBV6-1 and TRBJ2-3; 7 bases fit TRBD2. There are 16 residues in the CDR3. The germline CDR1 and CDR2 sequences are MNHNS and SASEGT. J gave up 0 bases and V 5 bases, and 8 bases lay outside the gene matches. CDR3 in DNA: TGTGCCAGCAGTCGATTAACTAGCGCCAGCACAGATACGCAGTATTTT. Translated: CASSRLTSASTDTQYF.

The chain joins TRBV6-4 to TRBJ2-1, with 10 nucleotides matching TRBD1. The CDR3 is 14 amino acids. V was pared by 5 bases and J by 8 bases, with 6 bases of the junction left unmatched. Germline V lookup: CDR1 MRHNA, CDR2 SNTAGT. The CDR3, as DNA: TGTGCCAGCAGTCTGACAGGGGGCTGGGATGAGCAGTTCTTC. This translates into CASSLTGGWDEQFF.

This clonotype came up a few times. The chain links TRBV20-1 to TRBJ2-3; D is undetermined. Matching the DNA end better, TRBJ2-7 makes the J call doubtful. The CDR3 loop spans 11 amino acids. Germline V CDR1 and CDR2: DFQATT, SNEGSKA (reference sequence). In DNA form, the CDR3 reads TGCAGTGCTAGTCAGGCCTACGAGCAGTACTTC. The encoded protein is CSASQAYEQYF.

In this sample, this clonotype turned up many times. The V and J genes are TRBV14 and TRBJ1-1; D is undetermined. The CDR3 is 12 amino acids. Per the germline V gene, CDR1 is SGHDN and CDR2 is FVKESK. Deletions cut 4 bases from V and 7 bases from J, with 10 bases between. The CDR3, as DNA: TGTGCCAGCAGCCCCGGGTGGGATGAAGCTTTCTTT. Translation: CASSPGWDEAFF.

This clonotype was seen only a few times. J is TRBJ2-1 and V is TRBV24-1, with 7 bases lining up with TRBD2. Germline values: CDR1 KGHDR, CDR2 SFDVKD. This CDR3 comprises 17 residues. With 4 bases clipped from V and 7 bases from J, the junction kept 15 bases outside the gene matches. CDR3 coding DNA: TGTGCCACCAGTGACCCGGGGGTTGGCGGGAGCGGGAATGAGCAGTTCTTC. Residues: CATSDPGVGGSGNEQFF.

This clonotype has at least ten counts. This rearrangement joins TRBV12-3 or TRBV12-4 to TRBJ1-6, with D possibly being TRBD1 (5 bases). The CDR3 length is 14 residues. Trimming removed 6 bases at V and 7 bases at J, with 13 bases between. The CDR3 region has the DNA TGTGCCAGCAGAACCGGGACTCGGAATTCACCCCTCCACTTT. Encoded protein: CASRTGTRNSPLHF.

This rearrangement joins TRBV7-9 to TRBJ2-1; TRBD2 matches at 9 bases. The CDR3 runs 19 residues. Germline V lookup: CDR1 SEHNR, CDR2 FQNEAQ (reference sequence). J lost 6 bases, V lost 3 bases, and 18 bases had no gene match. The CDR3 protein is CASSLIWGGRAVGPNEQFF. Here the CDR3 DNA reads TGTGCCAGCAGCTTGATTTGGGGCGGGAGGGCCGTCGGTCCCAATGAGCAGTTCTTC.

This clonotype appeared many times. CDR3 in amino acids: CSASPTSEADTQYF. CDR3 in DNA: TGCAGTGCTAGCCCGACTTCGGAGGCAGATACGCAGTATTTT. This rearrangement joins TRBV20-1 to TRBJ2-3; TRBD2 might be the D (5 bases). Germline V lookup: CDR1 DFQATT, CDR2 SNEGSKA (reference sequence). This CDR3 is built from 14 residues. Trimming pared 3 bases from V and 4 bases from J, leaving 14 bases between.

This clonotype was seen repeatedly, ten times or more. The rearrangement uses TRBV10-3 and TRBJ1-5; unclear D gene. The CDR3 is 13 amino acids. Germline V lookup: CDR1 ENHRY, CDR2 SYGVKD. V was pared by 0 bases and J by 11 bases, with 11 bases between. CDR3 amino acids: CAISESTPLAQHF. The CDR3 nucleotides are TGTGCCATCAGTGAGTCGACTCCCTTGGCCCAGCATTTT.

Details on this clonotype: A much larger clone lies a single base off, so this may be a read error. The CDR3 does not end in the conserved phenylalanine or tryptophan, so this is likely a read error. The chain uses TRBV6-5 and TRBJ2-7, with D hard to call. CDR1 and CDR2 from the germline V gene are MNHEY and SVGAGI. The CDR3 consists of 11 residues. V lost 2 bases and J lost 4, with 3 bases in between. CDR3 region: CASSYEYEQYL. CDR3 coding DNA: TGTGCCAGCAGTTACGAATACGAGCAGTACCTC.

This clonotype was counted many times. The chain recombines TRBV11-2 with TRBJ2-7; 9 bases align to TRBD1. CDR1 is SGHAT and CDR2 is FQNNGV in the germline V gene. Trimming removed 6 bases from V and 3 bases from J; junction bases left unmatched: 9. The CDR3 is made up of 15 amino acids. The CDR3 region has the DNA TGTGCCAGCAGAAAGCCGGGACAGGGTGTCTACGAGCAGTACTTC. It codes for CASRKPGQGVYEQYF.

This clonotype was observed many times. This chain connects TRBV15 to TRBJ2-1, with 13 nucleotides matching TRBD2. Per germline, CDR1 LNHNV and CDR2 YYDKDF (reference sequence). This CDR3 is 16 amino acids long. V was clipped by 5 bases and J by 7 bases; unmatched bases: 8. The CDR3 DNA reads TGTGCCACCAGCCCCTTGGGACTAGCGGGGCAAAATGAGCAGTTCTTC. It translates to CATSPLGLAGQNEQFF.